The next 18 T cell receptor beta chains were all read from a single sample in a study of blood T cell repertoires in COVID-19. Clones were read by immunoSEQ multiplex PCR, and TCRdb kept only the in-frame ones, dropping some. There are some 150,000 clones in the sample; roughly 89% occur only once, and 5% to 7% lies in the top ten. Sequenced input: PBMCs or T cells enriched from blood (not recorded which). Source of these receptors: a woman aged 50 to 65 who had been exposed to COVID-19.

The J gene is TRBJ2-5, the V gene TRBV7-9, with TRBD1 as a possible D gene (5 bases). V was pared by 5 bases and J by 7 bases, with 14 bases between. The CDR3 totals 13 residues. The germline V gene has CDR1 SEHNR and CDR2 FQNEAQ (reference sequence). In DNA, the CDR3 is TGTGCCAGCAGCCCCGGCCGTCAGGGGACCCAGTACTTC. It specifies CASSPGRQGTQYF.

This rearrangement joins TRBV30 to TRBJ2-7, with D perhaps matching TRBD2 (5 bases). The CDR3 covers 13 residues. CDR1 GTSNPN and CDR2 SVGIG come from the germline V gene (reference sequence). Trimming pared 2 bases from V and 4 bases from J, leaving 12 bases between. As DNA, the CDR3 is TGTGCCTGGAGTTCGACGGGGTTTTACGAGCAGTACTTC. Encoded protein: CAWSSTGFYEQYF.

The V gene is TRBV11-2, the J gene TRBJ2-5; the match to TRBD1 covers 10 bases. CDR3 length: 14 amino acids. CDR1 and CDR2 (germline): SGHAT, FQNNGV. V shed 5 bases and J 5 bases; nucleotides not matched to a gene: 5. DNA for the CDR3: TGTGCCAGCAGCGCGGGACAGGGGACGGAGACCCAGTACTTC. Translating gives CASSAGQGTETQYF.

The rearrangement uses TRBV7-3 and TRBJ2-1; a possible D gene is TRBD2 (7 bases). The CDR3 runs 16 residues. The V end was cut by 5 bases, the J end by 2 bases, with 16 bases between. The germline CDR1 and CDR2 sequences are SGHTA and FQGTGA. The CDR3 sequence is CASSPEGGMAYNEQFF. The CDR3 DNA is TGTGCCAGCAGCCCCGAGGGGGGGATGGCCTACAATGAGCAGTTCTTC.

The chain links TRBV11-2 to TRBJ1-4, with 8 nucleotides matching TRBD1. Germline V gene lookup returns CDR1 SGHAT and CDR2 FQNNGV. This CDR3 is 15 amino acids long. V was pared by 3 bases and J by 8 bases, with 8 bases of the junction left unmatched. Written as DNA, the CDR3 is TGTGCCAGCAGCTTCCGAGGACAGGGAGAGGAAAAACTGTTTTTT. Translated, it gives CASSFRGQGEEKLFF.

In its sample, this clone was seen once. This chain connects TRBV18 to TRBJ1-1, with TRBD1 identical over 8 bases. The V and J ends lost 4 bases and 8 bases, in that order; junction bases with no gene match: 3. The CDR3 loop spans 12 amino acids. Germline assignment: CDR1 KGHSH and CDR2 LQKENI. The CDR3 DNA follows: TGTGCCAGCTCACAAGACAGGGGAGAAGCTTTCTTT. Translated: CASSQDRGEAFF.

The V and J genes are TRBV6-5 and TRBJ1-5; D might be TRBD1 (5 bases). Germline loops: CDR1 MNHEY, CDR2 SVGAGI. The CDR3 is 11 amino acids. Trimming pared 11 bases from V and 6 bases from J, leaving 11 bases between. The DNA for the CDR3 is TGTGCCGGGGGGAGGGGTCAGCCCCAGCATTTT. It translates to CAGGRGQPQHF.

This clone showed up just a few times. J is TRBJ1-2 and V is TRBV2; the match to TRBD1 covers 9 bases. CDR3 size: 13 residues. The germline V gene has CDR1 SNHLY and CDR2 FYNNEI. Germline trimming cut 5 bases from V and 13 bases from J; bases unmatched to any gene: 11. The CDR3 reads CASSPGTGLSFTF. Written as DNA, the CDR3 is TGTGCCAGCAGTCCGGGGACAGGGCTATCATTCACCTTC.

The CDR3 DNA follows: TGTGCCAGCAGCTTGGTCAGGGGAAATTCACCCCTCCACTTT. Translation gives CASSLVRGNSPLHF. The chain carries TRBV5-8 and TRBJ1-6; a possible D gene is TRBD1 (6 bases). This CDR3 comprises 14 residues. Trimming pared 0 bases from V and 7 bases from J, leaving 8 bases between. Germline lookup yields CDR1 SGHTS and CDR2 YDEGEE.

This chain joins TRBV20-1 and TRBJ2-3; TRBD1 matches 7 bases. This CDR3 spans 10 amino acids. CDR1 and CDR2 (germline): DFQATT, SNEGSKA (reference sequence). J was trimmed by 11 bases and V by 6 bases; bases with no gene match: 5. CDR3 loop: CSADRAGQYF. CDR3 DNA sequence: TGCAGTGCCGACAGGGCGGGGCAGTATTTT.

Only a few counts were recorded for this clone. V and J are TRBV5-4 and TRBJ1-2; 8 bases map to TRBD1. CDR3 length equals 15 residues. V shed 4 bases, J shed 0 bases, and the junction held 5 bases outside the gene matches. Germline-derived CDR1 and CDR2 are SGHNT and YYREEE (reference sequence). CDR3 sequence (DNA): TGTGCCAGCAGCCAAGGGACAGGAGCTAACTATGGCTACACCTTC. It specifies CASSQGTGANYGYTF.

The rearrangement joins TRBV19 to TRBJ1-1; 10 bases line up with TRBD1. The J segment lost 1 base and the V segment lost 5 bases, leaving 4 bases of the junction unmatched. The germline CDR1 and CDR2 sequences are LNHDA and SQIVND (reference sequence). There are 15 residues in the CDR3. CDR3 region: CASSLWTGGNTEAFF. The CDR3 coding sequence is TGTGCCAGTAGTCTCTGGACAGGGGGGAACACTGAAGCTTTCTTT.

In this sample, this clone turned up a few times. This chain links TRBV7-2 with TRBJ1-2; the match to TRBD1 covers 7 bases. With V trimmed by 5 bases and J by 7 bases, 7 bases remained unmatched. The CDR3 totals 13 residues. Per germline, CDR1 SGHTA and CDR2 FQGNSA. The CDR3 bases are TGTGCCAGCAGCCAAGACAGGGCGGGTGGCTACACCTTC. Residues: CASSQDRAGGYTF.

The chain has TRBV7-9 and TRBJ1-4; D is unresolved. From germline, CDR1 is SEHNR and CDR2 FQNEAQ (reference sequence). This CDR3 comprises 15 residues. V dropped 4 bases and J dropped 7 bases, with 16 bases sitting between them. The chain's CDR3 is CASSSSLSRSEKLFF. CDR3 nucleotides: TGTGCCAGCAGCTCGTCCTTGAGTCGGAGTGAAAAACTGTTTTTT.

The gene calls are TRBV9 and TRBJ2-1, with D possibly being TRBD2 (6 bases). The CDR3 is 16 amino acids. Per germline, CDR1 SGDLS and CDR2 YYNGEE. V was clipped by 3 bases and J by 5 bases, with 18 bases between them. The CDR3 loop is CASSAPPGGVHNEQFF. The CDR3 bases are TGTGCCAGCAGCGCCCCCCCCGGGGGAGTTCACAATGAGCAGTTCTTC.

The gene calls are TRBV7-9 and TRBJ2-7; D is ambiguous. V was cut by 7 bases and J by 0 bases, with 13 bases left in between. The CDR3 spans 14 residues. CDR1 SEHNR and CDR2 FQNEAQ come from the germline V gene (reference sequence). The CDR3 loop is CASTPRGSSYEQYF. The CDR3 nucleotides are TGTGCCAGCACCCCACGCGGCAGCTCCTACGAGCAGTACTTC.

The chain joins TRBV19 to TRBJ2-7, with TRBD2 identical over 11 bases. V lost 1 base to trimming and J lost 0 bases; unmatched junction nucleotides: 8. The CDR3 runs to 18 residues. CDR1 and CDR2 from the germline V gene are LNHDA and SQIVND (reference sequence). CDR3 amino acids: CASSIVGLAGGGSYEQYF. In nucleotides, the CDR3 is TGTGCCAGTAGTATAGTAGGGCTAGCGGGAGGTGGCTCCTACGAGCAGTACTTC. The full variable domain, completed using reference TRBV19 and TRBJ2-7, is DGGITQSPKYLFRKEGQNVTLSCEQNLNHDAMYWYRQDPGQGLRLIYYSQIVNDFQKGDIAEGYSVSREKKESFPLTVTSAQKNPTAFYLCASSIVGLAGGGSYEQYFGPGTRLTVT.

The genes are TRBV6-6 and TRBJ2-2; 11 bases map to TRBD2. Germline V gives CDR1 MNHNY, CDR2 SVGAGI (reference sequence). V lost 5 bases to trimming and J lost 1 base; unmatched junction nucleotides: 9. This CDR3 region has 18 residues. In DNA, the CDR3 is TGTGCCAGCAGTCCACCCCGACTAGCGGGGCAGAACACCGGGGAGCTGTTTTTT. Translation gives CASSPPRLAGQNTGELFF.